These T cell receptor beta chains were read from a single sample in a study of T-cell reconstitution after alpha-beta-depleted transplantation in children. TCRdb redid the calling of the PCR reads with MiXCR, one entry per CDR3 protein. Altogether a few hundred thousand distinct CDR3 sequences are present, 8% to 9.5% being singletons, with the ten largest covering approximately 6.2%. The input for sequencing was PBMCs from the stem cell graft donor, taken from the stem cell graft. These receptors were collected from a human donor who donated a stem cell graft to a child with acute lymphoblastic leukemia. The conserved cysteine and the conserved F or W are not part of the CDR3 here. Each record gives: CDR3 length, J gene, V gene, CDR3 protein.

12 TRBJ1-1 TRBV19 ASSKQGAFTEAF
13 TRBJ1-1 TRBV4-1 ASSQQTRRDTEAF
11 TRBJ2-5 TRBV30 AFDAANQETQY
13 TRBJ2-3 TRBV7-2 ASSLELAGGPTQY
15 TRBJ2-3 TRBV27 ASSLSLGGGGTDTQY
12 TRBJ2-5 TRBV7-2 ASSSGLDVETQY
11 TRBJ1-1 TRBV27 ASFRAKNTEAF
10 TRBJ1-5 TRBV6-2/TRBV6-3 ASSSTIWPQH
14 TRBJ2-1 TRBV18 ASSWATPSSYNEQF
11 TRBJ2-7 TRBV2 ASSGGANGEQY
11 TRBJ2-3 TRBV10-3 AISVRGSDTQY